This T cell receptor (beta chain) was obtained from a study of a mutant IDH1 vaccine in newly diagnosed glioma. Study overall: Patients had eight vaccinations, in weeks 1, 3, 5, 7, 11, 15, 19 and 23. The study started vaccination 4-6 weeks after radiotherapy alone, or with temozolomide cycles.

CDR3 length equals 13 residues. Trimming stripped 3 bases from V and 4 bases from J, with 9 bases between. Germline V gene lookup returns CDR1 MDHEN and CDR2 SYDVKM. Of note for this clone: Its cognate antigen is unknown.

Profiling relied on immunoSEQ multiplex PCR, and the TCRdb table lists in-frame clones only, not all of them. The data show about 25,000 clones, around 82% seen once. Time point in this sample: week 11, during vaccination. Every vaccination contained 300 ug of the mutant IDH1 20-mer peptide and was paired with topical imiquimod. The chain employs TRBV28 and TRBJ1-2; possibly TRBD1 for D (5 bases). This receptor was identified in a woman between 18 and 29 years old with glioma. The sequencing here drew on PBMCs, taken from a glioma patient whose treatment included an IDH1 peptide vaccine. The CDR3 loop reads CASSLDKIYGYTF. The CDR3 region has the DNA TGTGCCAGCAGTTTGGACAAAATCTATGGCTACACCTTC.